This T cell receptor (beta chain) appears in the sequencing data of a study of T cells expressing NK-cell markers. TCRdb re-called the 5' RACE reads and gives one entry per CDR3 protein, without DNA. The listing records about 160,000 distinct CDR3 sequences. Sample: blood T cells: a sorted CD56 or NKG2C T cell subset, CD4+ or CD8+ T cells, or bulk PBMC T cells (not recorded which). This clonotype was sampled from a man aged 18-69 years in good health.

The CDR3 spells CASSFSPSSGNTIYF. The chain links TRBV5-5 to TRBJ1-3. The CDR3 covers 15 residues. Germline CDR1 SGHKS, CDR2 YYEKEE (reference sequence).